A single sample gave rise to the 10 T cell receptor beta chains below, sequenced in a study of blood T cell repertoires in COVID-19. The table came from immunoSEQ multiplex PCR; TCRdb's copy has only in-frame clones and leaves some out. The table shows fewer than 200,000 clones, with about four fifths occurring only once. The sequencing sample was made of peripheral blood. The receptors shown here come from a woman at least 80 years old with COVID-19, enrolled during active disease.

The CDR3 coding sequence is TGTGCCAGCAGCTCACAAATAGCGGGGAGCTCCTACGAGCAGTACTTC. Amino acids: CASSSQIAGSSYEQYF. V gene TRBV7-8 combines with J gene TRBJ2-7, with 8 bases matching TRBD2. CDR1 is SGHVS, CDR2 FQNEAQ, per germline. The CDR3 is made up of 16 amino acids. V gave up 4 bases and J gave up 0 bases; unmatched junction bases: 8.

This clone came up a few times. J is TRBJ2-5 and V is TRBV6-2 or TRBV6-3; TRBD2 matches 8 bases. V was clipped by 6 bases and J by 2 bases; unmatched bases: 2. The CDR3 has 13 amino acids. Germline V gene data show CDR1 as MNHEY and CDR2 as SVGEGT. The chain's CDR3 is CASSGRGQETQYF. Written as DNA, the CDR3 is TGTGCCAGCAGCGGGAGGGGACAAGAGACCCAGTACTTC.

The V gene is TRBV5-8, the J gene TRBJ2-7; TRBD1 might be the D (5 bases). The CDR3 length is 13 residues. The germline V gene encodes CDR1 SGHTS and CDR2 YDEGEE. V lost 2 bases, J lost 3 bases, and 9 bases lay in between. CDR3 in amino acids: CASSLGTGYEQYF. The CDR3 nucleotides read TGTGCCAGCAGCTTAGGCACAGGCTACGAGCAGTACTTC.

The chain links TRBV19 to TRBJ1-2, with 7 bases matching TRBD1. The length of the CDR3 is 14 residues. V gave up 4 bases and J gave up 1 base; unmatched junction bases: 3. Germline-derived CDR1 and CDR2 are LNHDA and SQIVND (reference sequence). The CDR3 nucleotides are TGTGCCAGTAGTACCGGGACAGATAACTATGGCTACACCTTC. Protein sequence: CASSTGTDNYGYTF.

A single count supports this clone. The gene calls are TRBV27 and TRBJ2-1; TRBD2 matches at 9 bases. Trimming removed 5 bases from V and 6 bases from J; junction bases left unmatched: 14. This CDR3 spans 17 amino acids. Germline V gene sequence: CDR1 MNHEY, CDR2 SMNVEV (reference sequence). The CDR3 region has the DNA TGTGCCAGCAGTCTTTACTCCGGGACTAGCTCCGGCAATGAGCAGTTCTTC. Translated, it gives CASSLYSGTSSGNEQFF.

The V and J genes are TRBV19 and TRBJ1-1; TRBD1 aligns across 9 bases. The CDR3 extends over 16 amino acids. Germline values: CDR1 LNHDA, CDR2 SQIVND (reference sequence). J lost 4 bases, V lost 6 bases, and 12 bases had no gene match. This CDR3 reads CASRPTWTGDGTEAFF. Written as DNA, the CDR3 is TGTGCCAGTAGACCTACCTGGACAGGGGATGGCACTGAAGCTTTCTTT.

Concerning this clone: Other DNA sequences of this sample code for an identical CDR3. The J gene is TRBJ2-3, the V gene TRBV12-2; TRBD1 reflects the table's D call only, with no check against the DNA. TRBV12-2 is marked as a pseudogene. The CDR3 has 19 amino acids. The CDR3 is CASRPGQNYLQPSTDTQYF. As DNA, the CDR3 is TGTGCAAGTCGCCCGGGACAGAACTACCTCCAACCTAGCACAGATACGCAGTATTTT.

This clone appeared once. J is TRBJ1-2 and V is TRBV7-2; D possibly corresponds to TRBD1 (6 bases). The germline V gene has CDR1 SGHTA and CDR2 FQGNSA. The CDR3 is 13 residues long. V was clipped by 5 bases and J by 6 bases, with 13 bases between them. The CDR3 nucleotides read TGTGCCAGCAGCCTACAGGGTTCGGATGGCTACACCTTC. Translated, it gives CASSLQGSDGYTF.

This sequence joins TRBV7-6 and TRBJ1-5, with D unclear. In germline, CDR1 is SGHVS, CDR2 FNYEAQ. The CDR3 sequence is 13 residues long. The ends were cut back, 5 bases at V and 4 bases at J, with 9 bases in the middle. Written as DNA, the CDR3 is TGTGCCAGCAGCCTGAGCGATAATCAGCCCCAGCATTTT. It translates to CASSLSDNQPQHF.

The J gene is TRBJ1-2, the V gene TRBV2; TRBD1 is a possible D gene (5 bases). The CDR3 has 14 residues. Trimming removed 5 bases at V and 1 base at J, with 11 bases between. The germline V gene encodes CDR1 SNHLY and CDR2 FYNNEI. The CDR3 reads CASSSWGVNYGYTF. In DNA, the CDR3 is TGTGCCAGCAGTTCCTGGGGGGTTAACTATGGCTACACCTTC.